This TCR beta chain was captured by sequencing in a study of T cell responses to AZD1222 COVID-19 vaccine. Points from the study as a whole: Spike-specific TCRs gained breadth and depth after people received two AZD1222 doses.

Data came from immunoSEQ multiplex PCR; TCRdb stores just in-frame clones and leaves some out. The repertoire holds about 94,000 clones, with about 88% as singletons. In the case of this clone: Its antigen remains unidentified.

The CDR3 has 15 residues. The V gene's germline CDR1 is SNHLY and CDR2 FYNNEI. The germline V and J ends were trimmed by 3 bases and 4 bases, with 15 bases remaining between them. The rearrangement links TRBV2 to TRBJ1-2, with TRBD1 as a possible D gene (6 bases). Sample: peripheral blood, taken on day 0 of AZD1222 vaccination. The receptor's source is an adult in good health. Here the CDR3 DNA reads TGTGCCAGCAGTGAGGGGGCAGGGCGTACCTATGGCTACACCTTC. This translates into CASSEGAGRTYGYTF. The full variable domain, completed using reference TRBV2 and TRBJ1-2, is EPEVTQTPSHQVTQMGQEVILRCVPISNHLYFYWYRQILGQKVEFLVSFYNNEISEKSEIFDDQFSVERPDGSNFTLKIRSTKLEDSAMYFCASSEGAGRTYGYTFGSGTRLTVV.